One and the same sample provided the 6 T cell receptor beta chains below, sequenced in a study of OX40 agonist ivuxolimab in advanced cancers. The assay was immunoSEQ multiplex PCR, and TCRdb's table has in-frame clones only and misses some. The repertoire holds roughly 30,000 clones, 86% seen once, with 28% in the top ten. This specimen consisted of CD4+ or CD8+ T cells sorted from blood, obtained in a trial of the OX40 agonist ivuxolimab. Receptors were obtained from an adult with an advanced solid tumor such as melanoma, head and neck, liver or kidney cancer.

The V call is TRBV6-4, the J call TRBJ2-6; D not certain. V was shortened by 3 bases and J by 0 bases, with 3 bases between the two germline ends. CDR3 length: 14 residues. CDR1 and CDR2 from the germline V gene are MRHNA and SNTAGT. CDR3 region: CASSEASGANVLTF. CDR3 DNA: TGTGCCAGCAGTGAGGCCTCTGGGGCCAACGTCCTGACTTTC.

This chain links TRBV9 with TRBJ2-2; D unresolved. The V gene lost 4 bases and the J gene lost 4 bases, with 17 bases spanning the gap. The CDR3 extends over 16 amino acids. Germline-derived CDR1 and CDR2 are SGDLS and YYNGEE. The CDR3 here is CASSHPRKGGTGELFF. Written as DNA, the CDR3 is TGTGCCAGCAGCCACCCCCGTAAGGGTGGCACCGGGGAGCTGTTTTTT.

The chain links TRBV19 to TRBJ2-7; 7 positions agree with TRBD1. The V segment lost 3 bases and the J segment 2 bases; nucleotides outside the gene matches: 4. Germline CDR1 and CDR2: LNHDA and SQIVND (reference sequence). The CDR3 runs 14 residues. CDR3 region: CASSMGQGAYEQYF. The CDR3 DNA reads TGTGCCAGTAGTATGGGGCAGGGGGCCTACGAGCAGTACTTC.

This sequence joins TRBV6-1 and TRBJ2-3; 9 bases align to TRBD2. Germline V gene lookup returns CDR1 MNHNS and CDR2 SASEGT. CDR3 length: 14 amino acids. Unmatched junction bases numbered 6, after V lost 6 bases and J lost 5 bases. DNA for the CDR3: TGTGCCAGCAGCAAGCGGGGGGCGGGAGATACGCAGTATTTT. This codes for CASSKRGAGDTQYF.

This chain links TRBV7-9 with TRBJ2-5, with TRBD2 matching 9 bases. The V segment lost 8 bases and the J segment 5 bases; nucleotides outside the gene matches: 6. Germline assignment: CDR1 SEHNR and CDR2 FQNEAQ (reference sequence). The CDR3 is 13 residues long. The CDR3 DNA reads as TGTGCCAGCCAAGCGGGGGGTGGTGAGACCCAGTACTTC. This sequence encodes CASQAGGGETQYF.

The genes are TRBV4-2 and TRBJ1-1; TRBD1 is a possible D gene (5 bases). The CDR3 runs to 13 residues. Per the germline V gene, CDR1 is LGHNA and CDR2 is YNFKEQ. V was cut by 2 bases and J by 4 bases, with 8 bases left in between. The CDR3 DNA is TGTGCCAGCAGCCAACAGGGTGCCACTGAAGCTTTCTTT. Translating gives CASSQQGATEAFF.